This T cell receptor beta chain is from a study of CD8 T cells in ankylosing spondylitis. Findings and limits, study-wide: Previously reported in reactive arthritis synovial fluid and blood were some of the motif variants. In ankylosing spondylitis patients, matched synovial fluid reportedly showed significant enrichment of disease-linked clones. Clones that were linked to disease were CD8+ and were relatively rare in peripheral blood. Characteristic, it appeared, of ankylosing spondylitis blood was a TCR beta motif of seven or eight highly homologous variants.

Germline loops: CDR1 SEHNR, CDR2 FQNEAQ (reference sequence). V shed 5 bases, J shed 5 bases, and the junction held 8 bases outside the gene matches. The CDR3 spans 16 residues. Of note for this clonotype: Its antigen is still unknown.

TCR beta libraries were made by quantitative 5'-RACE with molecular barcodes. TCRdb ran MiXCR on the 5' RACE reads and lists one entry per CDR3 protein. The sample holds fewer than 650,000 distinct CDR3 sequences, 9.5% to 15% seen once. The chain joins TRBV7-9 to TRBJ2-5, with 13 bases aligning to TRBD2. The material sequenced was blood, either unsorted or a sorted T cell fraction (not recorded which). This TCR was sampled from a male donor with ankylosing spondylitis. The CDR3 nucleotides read TGTGCCAGCAGCCCCGGGCTGACTAGCGGGAGGGAGACCCAGTACTTC. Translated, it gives CASSPGLTSGRETQYF.